This entry concerns a single T cell receptor beta chain. Antigen: not known. The data originate from a study of OX40 agonist ivuxolimab in advanced cancers. Study outcomes and limitations: The mean number of expanded clones was higher in CD8+ T cells than in CD4+.

This table comes from immunoSEQ multiplex PCR, and its TCRdb copy is limited to in-frame clones, with some not included. The sample includes about 72,000 clones, 75% to 90% of them seen just once. The sequence was collected from an adult with an advanced solid tumor such as melanoma, head and neck, liver or kidney cancer. This material consisted of CD4+ or CD8+ T cells sorted from blood, taken in a trial of the OX40 agonist ivuxolimab.

CDR3 DNA sequence: TGCGCCAGCAGTGGCACTAGCGGGGGGGCCCCCGGGGAGCTGTTTTTT. Its translation is CASSGTSGGAPGELFF. The chain employs TRBV10-2 and TRBJ2-2; TRBD2 matches 13 bases. CDR3 length equals 16 residues. Losses at the gene ends were 4 bases for V and 6 bases for J; bases not matched to a gene: 5. Germline-derived CDR1 and CDR2 are WSHSY and SAAADI.